The next 17 T cell receptor beta chains were all read from a single sample in a study of blood T cell repertoires in COVID-19. TCRdb keeps only in-frame clones here, not all; method: immunoSEQ multiplex PCR. The data show roughly 100,000 clones, more than 90% seen once. What was sequenced was peripheral blood. All receptors derive from a man younger than 35 with acute or convalescent COVID-19.

The chain carries TRBV6-5 and TRBJ1-5; unclear D gene. The germline CDR1 and CDR2 sequences are MNHEY and SVGAGI. Trimming cost V 5 bases and J 4 bases, with 9 bases left between them. This CDR3 spans 13 amino acids. CDR3 loop: CASSTDLNQPQHF. Here the CDR3 DNA reads TGTGCCAGCAGTACCGACTTAAATCAGCCCCAGCATTTT.

V usage is TRBV7-9 and J usage is TRBJ1-1, with D hard to call. Germline CDR1 reads SEHNR; CDR2 reads FQNEAQ (reference sequence). V gave up 2 bases and J gave up 6 bases, with 13 bases separating them. CDR3 length: 14 amino acids. In nucleotides, the CDR3 is TGTGCCAGCAGCTTAAGGAGTCAAATGGCTGAAGCTTTCTTT. Translating it yields CASSLRSQMAEAFF.

The chain carries TRBV6-5 and TRBJ2-1; D may be TRBD2 (5 bases). Trimming removed 6 bases from V and 5 bases from J, with 17 bases in between. Germline lookup yields CDR1 MNHEY and CDR2 SVGAGI. The CDR3 length is 15 residues. The CDR3 loop is CASSLEPNGDNEQFF. In nucleotides, the CDR3 is TGTGCCAGCAGCCTAGAACCTAACGGGGACAATGAGCAGTTCTTC.

The gene calls are TRBV10-3 and TRBJ2-2; D gene uncertain. This CDR3 has 16 amino acids. Trimming pared 2 bases from V and 1 base from J, leaving 11 bases between. The V gene's germline CDR1 is ENHRY and CDR2 SYGVKD. CDR3 in amino acids: CAISENGGVNTGELFF. The DNA of the CDR3 is TGTGCCATCAGTGAGAACGGCGGAGTGAACACCGGGGAGCTGTTTTTT.

This clone appeared once. The chain recombines TRBV7-9 with TRBJ1-2; 9 bases are a match to TRBD1. The CDR3 sequence is 15 residues long. The V and J ends lost 5 bases and 4 bases, in that order; junction bases with no gene match: 8. In germline, CDR1 is SEHNR, CDR2 FQNEAQ (reference sequence). The CDR3 spells CASSGAGTGTYGYTF. In nucleotides, the CDR3 is TGTGCCAGCAGCGGGGCCGGGACAGGGACCTATGGCTACACCTTC.

This chain uses TRBV30 with TRBJ1-2; D remains ambiguous. The germline CDR1 and CDR2 sequences are GTSNPN and SVGIG (reference sequence). The CDR3 consists of 14 residues. V was shortened by 1 base and J by 2 bases, with 11 bases between the two germline ends. This CDR3 reads CAWSGASLNYGYTF. CDR3 nucleotides: TGTGCCTGGAGTGGGGCGTCCTTGAACTATGGCTACACCTTC. Full variable domain (missing parts from reference TRBV30 and TRBJ1-2): SQTIHQWPATLVQPVGSPLSLECTVEGTSNPNLYWYRQAAGRGLQLLFYSVGIGQISSEVPQNLSASRPQDRQFILSSKKLLLSDSGFYLCAWSGASLNYGYTFGSGTRLTVV.

The chain combines TRBV27 with TRBJ1-2; 7 bases line up with TRBD1. V trimming: 6 bases; J trimming: 8 bases; junction bases outside the gene matches: 9. The V gene's germline CDR1 is MNHEY and CDR2 SMNVEV (reference sequence). This CDR3 is built from 13 residues. CDR3 protein: CASSNRGVGGYTF. CDR3 nucleotides: TGTGCCAGCAGCAACAGGGGAGTTGGGGGCTACACCTTC.

Only one count was recorded for this clone. The chain combines TRBV12-3 or TRBV12-4 with TRBJ1-2; D not certain. The CDR3 extends over 13 amino acids. V lost 2 bases and J lost 4, with 8 bases in between. CDR3 DNA: TGTGCCAGCAGTTTACGAGGGATCTATGGCTACACCTTC. Translated, it gives CASSLRGIYGYTF.

The J gene is TRBJ1-3, the V gene TRBV30; 7 nucleotides line up with TRBD1. Germline V gives CDR1 GTSNPN, CDR2 SVGIG (reference sequence). The CDR3 contains 17 residues. With 2 bases clipped from V and 1 base from J, the junction kept 11 bases outside the gene matches. The CDR3 is CAWSPSWTGGSGNTIYF. CDR3 in DNA: TGTGCCTGGAGTCCATCCTGGACAGGAGGGTCTGGAAACACCATATATTTT.

The gene calls are TRBV6-1 and TRBJ1-2; the D gene is possibly TRBD1 (6 bases). V lost 6 bases and J 4 bases, leaving 15 bases between the germline ends. Germline loops: CDR1 MNHNS, CDR2 SASEGT. The CDR3 sequence is 14 residues long. The DNA for the CDR3 is TGTGCCAGCAGAGAAACGGACAGTGGCTATGGCTACACCTTC. It encodes CASRETDSGYGYTF.

The rearrangement uses TRBV6-5 and TRBJ2-1, with D tentatively TRBD2 (6 bases). This CDR3 region has 14 residues. V was clipped by 5 bases and J by 3 bases, with 11 bases between them. In germline, CDR1 is MNHEY, CDR2 SVGAGI. The DNA for the CDR3 is TGTGCCAGCAGTCCTACGACTAGCTACAATGAGCAGTTCTTC. As protein: CASSPTTSYNEQFF.

The V and J genes are TRBV6-6 and TRBJ2-7, with TRBD1 identical over 8 bases. V lost 4 bases to trimming and J lost 5 bases; unmatched junction nucleotides: 7. The CDR3 covers 14 residues. Germline V gene lookup returns CDR1 MNHNY and CDR2 SVGAGI (reference sequence). The DNA of the CDR3 is TGTGCCAGCAGTTCCTGGACAGGGCCTGACGAGCAGTACTTC. Translation: CASSSWTGPDEQYF.

V and J are TRBV10-2 and TRBJ2-7, with a tentative D call TRBD1 (5 bases). Germline CDR1 is WSHSY and CDR2 is SAAADI. The V end was cut by 2 bases, the J end by 3 bases, with 11 bases between. The CDR3 sequence is 14 residues long. The DNA for the CDR3 is TGCGCCAGCAGTGAGCCTCAGGGAATCTACGAGCAGTACTTC. It encodes CASSEPQGIYEQYF.

In this sample, this clone turned up a few times. The chain combines TRBV19 with TRBJ1-3; 10 nucleotides line up with TRBD1. CDR3 length: 18 residues. Germline V CDR1 and CDR2: LNHDA, SQIVND (reference sequence). V lost 10 bases to trimming and J lost 3 bases; unmatched junction nucleotides: 18. Written as DNA, the CDR3 is TGTGCCACAGCCTCCGGGACAGGGGCTTTCTCTGGTGGAAACACCATATATTTT. Encoded protein: CATASGTGAFSGGNTIYF. The whole variable domain, filled in from reference TRBV19 and TRBJ1-3, reads DGGITQSPKYLFRKEGQNVTLSCEQNLNHDAMYWYRQDPGQGLRLIYYSQIVNDFQKGDIAEGYSVSREKKESFPLTVTSAQKNPTAFYLCATASGTGAFSGGNTIYFGEGSWLTVV.

This chain uses TRBV19 with TRBJ1-1; D not resolved. Trimming took off 2 bases at V and 1 base at J, with 11 bases between the two ends. Germline V gene data show CDR1 as LNHDA and CDR2 as SQIVND (reference sequence). The CDR3 loop spans 15 amino acids. DNA for the CDR3: TGTGCCAGTAGTATATTAACTGGAGGGAACACTGAAGCTTTCTTT. As protein: CASSILTGGNTEAFF.

CDR3 residues: CASRPGQAYEQYF. For the CDR3, the DNA is TGTGCCAGCAGGCCCGGACAGGCTTACGAGCAGTACTTC. V gene TRBV12-3 or TRBV12-4 combines with J gene TRBJ2-7; the match to TRBD1 covers 7 bases. This CDR3 spans 13 amino acids. The ends lost 6 bases at V and 4 bases at J; junction bases unmatched: 6.

The chain combines TRBV15 with TRBJ1-5; 7 bases fit TRBD1. V was pared by 8 bases and J by 4 bases, with 5 bases of the junction left unmatched. There are 13 residues in the CDR3. Germline V lookup: CDR1 LNHNV, CDR2 YYDKDF (reference sequence). CDR3 loop: CATAQGRNQPQHF. The DNA for the CDR3 is TGTGCCACCGCACAGGGGAGGAATCAGCCCCAGCATTTT. Variable domain in full (rest from reference TRBV15 and TRBJ1-5): DAMVIQNPRYQVTQFGKPVTLSCSQTLNHNVMYWYQQKSSQAPKLLFHYYDKDFNNEADTPDNFQSRRPNTSFCFLDIRSPGLGDTAMYLCATAQGRNQPQHFGDGTRLSIL.